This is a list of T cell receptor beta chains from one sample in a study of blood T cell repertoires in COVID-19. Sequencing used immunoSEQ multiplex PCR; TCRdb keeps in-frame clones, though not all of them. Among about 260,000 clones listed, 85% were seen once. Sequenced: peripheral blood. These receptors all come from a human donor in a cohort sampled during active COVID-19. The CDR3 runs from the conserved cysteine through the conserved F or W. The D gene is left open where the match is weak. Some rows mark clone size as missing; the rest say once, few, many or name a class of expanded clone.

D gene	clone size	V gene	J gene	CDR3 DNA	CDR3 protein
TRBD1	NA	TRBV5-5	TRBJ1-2	TGTGCCAGCAGCTGGGGACAGGCAAACTATGGCTACACCTTC	CASSWGQANYGYTF
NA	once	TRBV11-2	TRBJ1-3	TGTGCCAGCAGCCTACATCCCCTGGACACCTCTGGAAACACCATATATTTT	CASSLHPLDTSGNTIYF
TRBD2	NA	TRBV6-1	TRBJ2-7	TGTGCCAGCAGTAAAGAAGGGGGGGGACTAGCGGGACGGTGGTACTTC	CASSKEGGGLAGRWYF
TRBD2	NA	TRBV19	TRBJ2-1	TGTGCCAGTAGATCCGGGACTAGTAGGAACAATGAGCAGTTCTTC	CASRSGTSRNNEQFF
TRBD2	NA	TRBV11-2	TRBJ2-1	TGTGCCAGCAGCTTCGCTAGCGGGAGTCCCCCTTACAATGAGCAGTTCTTC	CASSFASGSPPYNEQFF
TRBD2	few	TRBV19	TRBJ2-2	TGTGCCAGTAGTATAGATCGATTAACTAGCGGCACCGGGGAGCTGTTTTTT	CASSIDRLTSGTGELFF
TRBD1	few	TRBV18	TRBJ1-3	TGTGCCAGCTCATCGGACAGGGGCTCTGGAAACACCATATATTTT	CASSSDRGSGNTIYF
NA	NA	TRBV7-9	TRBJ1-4	TGTGCCAGCAGCCCAACTACCGGTGAAAAACTGTTTTTT	CASSPTTGEKLFF
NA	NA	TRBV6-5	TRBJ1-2	TGTGCCAGCAGGCAAGGCGGGAGTTACTATGGCTACACCTTC	CASRQGGSYYGYTF
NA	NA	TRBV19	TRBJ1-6	TGTGCCAGTAGTCCCCAGGCGGGGAACTCACCCCTCCACTTT	CASSPQAGNSPLHF
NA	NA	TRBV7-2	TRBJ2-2	TGTGCCAGCAGCCCCCCTCCGCTGCGGACCGGGGAGCTGTTTTTT	CASSPPPLRTGELFF
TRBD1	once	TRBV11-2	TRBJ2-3	TGTGCCAGCAGCTTATACGGACAGGACCCAGATACGCAGTATTTT	CASSLYGQDPDTQYF
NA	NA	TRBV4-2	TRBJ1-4	TGTGCCAGCAGCCAAGGGGGCAGTAATGAAAAACTGTTTTTT	CASSQGGSNEKLFF
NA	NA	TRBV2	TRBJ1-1	TGTGCCAGCGAGGGTACACAGGGTAAAGCTTTCTTT	CASEGTQGKAFF
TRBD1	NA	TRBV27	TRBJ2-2	TGTGCCAGCAGTCCCCACAGGGGGCGGGACACCGGGGAGCTGTTTTTT	CASSPHRGRDTGELFF
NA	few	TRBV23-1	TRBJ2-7	TGCGCCAGCAGTCATTTCAACGAGCAGTACTTC	CASSHFNEQYF
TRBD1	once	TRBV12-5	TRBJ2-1	TGTGCTAGTGGTCCACCGGGACAGATTCTCAATGAGCAGTTCTTC	CASGPPGQILNEQFF
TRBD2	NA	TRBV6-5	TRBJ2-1	TGTGCCAGCAGTCCCCGGACTAGCGGGAACAATGAGCAGTTCTTC	CASSPRTSGNNEQFF
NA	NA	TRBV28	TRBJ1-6	TGTGCCAGCCGGAAGGGGAGGAATTCACCCCTCCACTTT	CASRKGRNSPLHF
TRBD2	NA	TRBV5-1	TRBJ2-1	TGCGCCAGCAGCTTGGCCCTAGCGGGGCCAACAGATGAGCAGTTCTTC	CASSLALAGPTDEQFF
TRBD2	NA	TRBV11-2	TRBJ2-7	TGTGCCAGCAGCCTGGCATCGCTTAGCGGGAGATACGAGCAGTACTTC	CASSLASLSGRYEQYF
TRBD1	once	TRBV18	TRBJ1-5	TGTGCCAGCTCACCCCCCAGCCAGGGGGCTCAGCCCCAGCATTTT	CASSPPSQGAQPQHF
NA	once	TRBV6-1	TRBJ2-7	TGTGCCAGCAGTGAACCCCCGCAGGGTAGGTGGGAGCAGTACTTC	CASSEPPQGRWEQYF